Shown below are 21 T cell receptor beta chains from a single sample sequenced in a study of regulatory T cells in long-lasting Graves disease. HTBI primers from iRepertoire and Arm-PCR of CDR3 regions yielded the TCR beta libraries. One entry per CDR3 protein results from TCRdb running MiXCR on the multiplex PCR reads. Of roughly 500,000 distinct CDR3 sequences listed, approximately 13% are singletons. Sample time point: newly diagnosed GD, antithyroid drugs for less than 3 months. PBMC-derived RNA was used for the TCR library. The sample was also linked to a second study, of T cells in Graves' hyperthyroidism and ophthalmopathy.

The sample was peripheral blood mononuclear cells (PBMCs), taken at new diagnosis, from a patient treated with antithyroid drugs. The origin of the receptors is a man between 25 and 39 years old with Graves disease.

This clonotype was detected a few times. The chain employs TRBV11-2 and TRBJ2-7, with D perhaps matching TRBD2 (5 bases). CDR1 and CDR2 from the germline V gene are SGHAT and FQNNGV. Between the trimmed V and J ends, which lost 1 base and 1 base, there was a span of 8 bases. The CDR3 contains 14 residues. This CDR3 reads CASSLVRTSYEQYF. In DNA form, the CDR3 reads TGTGCCAGCAGCTTAGTGAGGACTTCCTACGAGCAGTACTTC.

The table lists this clonotype with a few counts. At one end the junction does not follow the germline gene, possibly because of a read error. The chain couples TRBV6-9 to TRBJ2-7; maybe TRBD2 (6 bases). The CDR3 runs to 15 residues. Germline CDR1 is MNHGY and CDR2 is SVAAGI. The CDR3 nucleotides read TGCGCCAGCAGTGAGCGAGCGGGCGATTACTACGAGCAGTACTTC. It translates to CASSERAGDYYEQYF.

The table lists this clonotype with many counts. The rearrangement uses TRBV2 and TRBJ2-5, with D unclear. The CDR3 extends over 11 amino acids. Trimming took off 8 bases at V and 2 bases at J, with 6 bases between the two ends. The germline gives CDR1 SNHLY, CDR2 FYNNEI. The CDR3 spells CASLYQETQYF. For the CDR3, the DNA is TGTGCCAGCCTTTATCAAGAGACCCAGTACTTC.

This clonotype has a count of ten or more. V and J are TRBV9 and TRBJ2-7; 10 bases match TRBD2. The CDR3 has 13 residues. Per the germline V gene, CDR1 is SGDLS and CDR2 is YYNGEE. J gave up 5 bases and V 1 base, and 0 bases lay outside the gene matches. The CDR3 DNA reads TGTGCCAGCAGCGTACTAGCGGGAGACGAGCAGTACTTC. It translates to CASSVLAGDEQYF.

This clonotype was counted ten times or more. This chain connects TRBV11-2 to TRBJ2-7; TRBD1 matches at 10 bases. Germline V gene data show CDR1 as SGHAT and CDR2 as FQNNGV. After removal of 11 bases from V and 9 bases from J, the junction contained 7 bases not matched to a gene. This CDR3 has 11 residues. The CDR3 coding sequence is TGTGCCGCGGGACAGGGGTTCCGGCAGTACTTC. Translated, it gives CAAGQGFRQYF.

This clonotype was found many times. This chain joins TRBV10-3 and TRBJ2-7, with a possible D match to TRBD1 (5 bases). Trimming left V 9 bases short and J 1 base short, with 13 bases between. Per the germline V gene, CDR1 is ENHRY and CDR2 is SYGVKD. This CDR3 is 13 amino acids long. CDR3 sequence: CAISPRASYEQYF. The CDR3 DNA is TGTGCCATATCCCCCAGGGCATCCTACGAGCAGTACTTC.

This clonotype came up a few times. This chain joins TRBV10-1 and TRBJ1-6, with unresolved D. This CDR3 has 13 residues. Germline V CDR1 and CDR2: WNHNN, SYGVQD (reference sequence). V was clipped by 3 bases and J by 14 bases, with 14 bases between them. The DNA for the CDR3 is TGCGCCAGCAGTGATGGCTCTCTTGGGACCCTCCACTTT. This codes for CASSDGSLGTLHF.

The chain is built from TRBV24-1 and TRBJ2-1; D uncertain. With 1 base removed from V and 0 bases from J, the gap between germline ends came to 12 bases. This CDR3 has 17 amino acids. CDR1 is KGHDR and CDR2 is SFDVKD in the germline V gene. The CDR3 bases are TGTGCCACCAGTGATTTATCTCCAGAGCCCTCCTACAATGAGCAGTTCTTC. Amino acids: CATSDLSPEPSYNEQFF.

The chain joins TRBV11-2 to TRBJ2-6, with TRBD1 matching 9 bases. Per the germline V gene, CDR1 is SGHAT and CDR2 is FQNNGV. The CDR3 runs to 18 residues. V shed 6 bases, J shed 6 bases, and the junction held 15 bases outside the gene matches. CDR3 sequence reads: CASRILPIRTGAANVLTF. For the CDR3, the DNA is TGTGCCAGCAGAATTCTTCCAATCAGGACAGGGGCGGCCAACGTCCTGACTTTC.

The chain joins TRBV11-1 to TRBJ1-2, with 7 bases that match TRBD1. The V gene's germline CDR1 is SGHAT and CDR2 FQDESV (reference sequence). The V and J ends lost 4 bases and 14 bases, in that order; junction bases with no gene match: 19. This CDR3 is built from 15 residues. CDR3 DNA: TGTGCCAGCAGCTCCCAGCCTGCGACAGGGCAGGGGAGGACCTTC. This codes for CASSSQPATGQGRTF.

There are many counts of this clonotype. This chain's CDR3 is CASRQGMRQPQHF. The DNA for the CDR3 is TGTGCCAGCAGACAGGGGATGCGGCAGCCCCAGCATTTT. The chain couples TRBV6-1 to TRBJ1-5; the match to TRBD1 covers 7 bases. Unmatched junction bases numbered 6, after V lost 6 bases and J lost 7 bases. This CDR3 is 13 amino acids long. Germline CDR1 MNHNS, CDR2 SASEGT.

The V call is TRBV5-1, the J call TRBJ2-7; 11 bases match TRBD2. CDR3 length equals 13 residues. Germline V gene sequence: CDR1 SGHRS, CDR2 YFSETQ. With V trimmed by 2 bases and J by 7 bases, 2 bases remained unmatched. The CDR3 nucleotides are TGCGCCAGCAGCTTTGTAGCGGGAGGGGAGCAGTACTTC. Protein sequence: CASSFVAGGEQYF.

This clonotype was seen at least ten times. The genes are TRBV29-1 and TRBJ2-1; unclear D gene. Deletions cut 0 bases from V and 0 bases from J, with 9 bases between. The CDR3 has 15 residues. The germline CDR1 and CDR2 sequences are SQVTM and ANQGSEA. The CDR3 sequence: CSVEEGQNSYNEQFF. CDR3 nucleotides: TGCAGCGTTGAAGAGGGTCAGAACTCCTACAATGAGCAGTTCTTC.

As concerns this clonotype: This may come from a read error, since a much larger clone is one base off. This rearrangement joins TRBV6-9 to TRBJ2-7, with 10 bases matching TRBD2. The DNA end is a closer match to TRBJ2-1, so the J assignment may be wrong. The CDR3 loop spans 15 amino acids. Germline V gene data show CDR1 as MNHGY and CDR2 as SVAAGI. As DNA, the CDR3 is TGTGCCAGCAGTTCCCAGCGGGAGGGCTACAATGAGCAGTTCTTC. It codes for CASSSQREGYNEQFF.

This clonotype was found many times. The chain has TRBV3-1 and TRBJ1-5; unclear D gene. This CDR3 has 12 amino acids. The V gene lost 6 bases and the J gene lost 4 bases, with 7 bases spanning the gap. Germline V CDR1 and CDR2: LGHDT, YNNKEL (reference sequence). The CDR3 sequence: CASSRLNQPQHF. The CDR3, as DNA: TGTGCCAGCAGTCGACTTAATCAGCCCCAGCATTTT.

This clonotype was observed a handful of times. With a far larger clone one base away, a read error is the likely cause. The CDR3 loop reads CASRGRGSSPLHF. The CDR3 nucleotides are TGTGCCAGCAGGGGGCGGGGAAGTTCACCCCTCCACTTT. The chain links TRBV6-2 or TRBV6-3 to TRBJ1-6; D is perhaps TRBD1 (5 bases). Germline lookup yields CDR1 MNHEY and CDR2 SVGEGT. The CDR3 runs 13 residues. V was clipped by 6 bases and J by 9 bases, with 12 bases between them.

In this sample, this clonotype turned up a few times. Given a far larger clone just one base away, this is likely a sequencing read error. The chain couples TRBV11-2 to TRBJ2-1; 8 bases fit TRBD2. This CDR3 has 15 amino acids. Germline V lookup: CDR1 SGHAT, CDR2 FQNNGV. CDR3 bases: TGTGCCAGCAGTGAAGCGGGGGTCCCAGCGGAAGAGCAGCTCTTC. It is translated as CASSEAGVPAEEQLF.

This clonotype showed up many times. J is TRBJ1-5 and V is TRBV12-5; possible D gene TRBD1, 5 bases. Germline V gene sequence: CDR1 LGHNT, CDR2 FRNRAP. This CDR3 has 12 residues. Trimming stripped 0 bases from V and 9 bases from J, with 6 bases between. In DNA form, the CDR3 reads TGTGCTAGTGGTTTGGTAACAGGGCCCCAGCATTTT. Amino acid sequence: CASGLVTGPQHF.

This clonotype was seen at least ten times. The genes are TRBV30 and TRBJ2-7, with D tentatively TRBD2 (5 bases). V lost 0 bases and J 7 bases, leaving 7 bases between the germline ends. Germline CDR1 is GTSNPN and CDR2 is SVGIG (reference sequence). CDR3 size: 11 residues. CDR3 sequence: CAWSVPGEQYF. The CDR3 coding sequence is TGTGCCTGGAGTGTACCGGGAGAGCAGTACTTC.

The table lists this clonotype with many counts. The rearrangement uses TRBV20-1 and TRBJ2-1; possibly TRBD1 or TRBD2 for D (6 bases each). Trimming pared 5 bases from V and 3 bases from J, leaving 14 bases between. This CDR3 has 14 amino acids. Germline-derived CDR1 and CDR2 are DFQATT and SNEGSKA (reference sequence). The CDR3 DNA is TGCAGTGCTGAGAGGAGGGGGATCTACAATGAGCAGTTCTTC. Translated: CSAERRGIYNEQFF.

The CDR3 DNA reads TGTGCCAGCAGCTTAAGGGGGAGACGGGGCTCTGGGGCCAACGTCCTGACTTTC. Translated, it gives CASSLRGRRGSGANVLTF. This chain joins TRBV7-2 and TRBJ2-6; the D gene is possibly TRBD1 (6 bases). Germline CDR1 and CDR2: SGHTA and FQGNSA. The CDR3 consists of 18 residues. Trimming shortened V by 2 bases and J by 0 bases, and 14 bases separated the two germline ends.